The clone carrying this TCR beta chain was detected many times. The V segment lost 5 bases and the J segment 6 bases; nucleotides outside the gene matches: 3. The CDR3 consists of 14 residues. Germline CDR1 is MRHNA and CDR2 is SNTAGT. The entire patient cohort was treatment-naive prior to thyroid surgery. These data originate in a study of metastatic and nonmetastatic thyroid tumors. TCRdb reanalyzed the PCR reads with MiXCR. In the table there are 20,000 to 25,000 clones, about 11% of which are singletons. This clonotype was obtained from a female donor with papillary thyroid cancer or a benign thyroid nodule (not recorded which). Some clones in this sample may be carry-over from other donors' samples. The source material was blood. The chain is built from TRBV6-4 and TRBJ2-2; 10 bases line up with TRBD1. Written as DNA, the CDR3 is TGTGCCAGCAGTCCCGGGACAGGGGCCGGGGAGCTGTTTTTT. Translation gives CASSPGTGAGELFF.